The 26 T cell receptor beta chains presented below share a single source sample, sequenced in a study of cytomegalovirus exposure and HLA in healthy donors. PCR used 60 Vbeta primers and 13 Jbeta primers. This table comes from immunoSEQ multiplex PCR, and its TCRdb copy is limited to in-frame clones, with some not included. Altogether 200,000 or so clones are present, 87% being singletons, with the ten largest covering over 1%. The sample taken for sequencing was PBMCs. The receptors shown here come from a man aged 30 to 45 in good health and CMV-seronegative.

A remark on this clone: Other nucleotide sequences in the sample specify the same CDR3. The chain combines TRBV4-1 with TRBJ1-2, with unresolved D. Between the trimmed V and J ends, which lost 0 bases and 3 bases, there was a span of 11 bases. This CDR3 comprises 15 residues. Germline V gene sequence: CDR1 MGHRA, CDR2 YSYEKL. CDR3: CASSQDERSYYGYTF. DNA for the CDR3: TGCGCCAGCAGCCAAGATGAGCGTAGCTACTATGGCTACACCTTC.

The rearrangement joins TRBV2 to TRBJ2-7; 7 positions match TRBD1. CDR3 size: 14 residues. V trimming: 6 bases; J trimming: 0 bases; junction bases outside the gene matches: 5. CDR1 is SNHLY, CDR2 FYNNEI, per germline. This chain's CDR3 is CASRRGTDSYEQYF. The CDR3 DNA reads TGTGCCAGCAGAAGAGGGACAGACTCCTACGAGCAGTACTTC.

On this clone: One end of the junction does not line up with germline, which may come from a read error. The chain has TRBV7-9 and TRBJ1-2, with D perhaps matching TRBD1 (5 bases). There are 14 residues in the CDR3. Germline values: CDR1 SEHNR, CDR2 FQNEAQ (reference sequence). CDR3 sequence (DNA): TGTTCCAGCAGCTTAGTCAGGGCCGGCGATGGCTACACCTTC. Amino acids: CSSSLVRAGDGYTF.

The chain carries TRBV28 and TRBJ1-4, with a weak D call TRBD1 (5 bases). The CDR3 loop spans 18 amino acids. Per the germline V gene, CDR1 is MDHEN and CDR2 is SYDVKM. V lost 4 bases and J lost 10, with 28 bases in between. The CDR3 sequence is CASSSPTLSTNAGGKLFF. In DNA, the CDR3 is TGTGCCAGCAGTTCCCCAACTCTCTCGACTAATGCCGGGGGAAAACTGTTTTTT. Using reference TRBV28 and TRBJ1-4 for the parts outside the CDR3, the full variable domain is DVKVTQSSRYLVKRTGEKVFLECVQDMDHENMFWYRQDPGLGLRLIYFSYDVKMKEKGDIPEGYSVSREKKERFSLILESASTNQTSMYLCASSSPTLSTNAGGKLFFGSGTQLSVL.

The chain employs TRBV25-1 and TRBJ1-2, with 7 bases that match TRBD1. The CDR3 spans 13 residues. The ends lost 5 bases at V and 4 bases at J; junction bases unmatched: 4. Germline V gives CDR1 MGHDK, CDR2 SYGVNS. The CDR3 here is CASSHKGAYGYTF. The CDR3 DNA is TGTGCCAGCAGTCATAAGGGGGCCTATGGCTACACCTTC.

V usage is TRBV30 and J usage is TRBJ1-2, with 10 nucleotides matching TRBD1. CDR3 size: 16 residues. The V segment lost 3 bases and the J segment 4 bases; nucleotides outside the gene matches: 11. Germline V CDR1 and CDR2: GTSNPN, SVGIG (reference sequence). CDR3 DNA: TGTGCCTGGAGCCGACAGGGGGCGCGGTACAGCTATGGCTACACCTTC. It specifies CAWSRQGARYSYGYTF.

The chain carries TRBV6-5 and TRBJ1-4; D possibly corresponds to TRBD1 (6 bases). Germline CDR1 MNHEY, CDR2 SVGAGI. This CDR3 has 13 amino acids. The ends were cut back, 6 bases at V and 11 bases at J, with 16 bases in the middle. The CDR3 DNA reads as TGTGCCAGCAGCGCCTCCCGCACAGGGAAACTGTTTTTT. Its protein product is CASSASRTGKLFF.

This rearrangement joins TRBV5-4 to TRBJ2-5; 13 bases fit TRBD2. V lost 4 bases to trimming and J lost 6 bases; unmatched junction nucleotides: 9. Germline lookup yields CDR1 SGHNT and CDR2 YYREEE (reference sequence). The CDR3 consists of 16 residues. The CDR3 sequence is CASSRAGTSGEKTQYF. The CDR3 nucleotides read TGTGCCAGCAGCCGTGCCGGGACTAGCGGGGAAAAGACCCAGTACTTC.

DNA of the CDR3: TGTGCCAGCAGCGAGGAAAAGGGGGCGAGGGGCTACACCTTC. Residues: CASSEEKGARGYTF. This chain links TRBV7-6 with TRBJ1-2; 7 positions match TRBD1. The CDR3 loop spans 14 amino acids. V lost 5 bases to trimming and J lost 8 bases; unmatched junction nucleotides: 11. Germline-derived CDR1 and CDR2 are SGHVS and FNYEAQ.

The V gene is TRBV11-2, the J gene TRBJ2-4; TRBD2 matches 7 bases. V lost 5 bases to trimming and J lost 10 bases; unmatched junction nucleotides: 2. CDR1 is SGHAT, CDR2 FQNNGV, per germline. The CDR3 consists of 11 residues. The CDR3 DNA sequence: TGTGCCAGCAGCCTCGGGGGGATTCAGTACTTC. Translation: CASSLGGIQYF.

This chain links TRBV5-1 with TRBJ2-7, with 9 bases that match TRBD1. There are 15 residues in the CDR3. J lost 3 bases, V lost 4 bases, and 8 bases had no gene match. The germline gives CDR1 SGHRS, CDR2 YFSETQ. The DNA of the CDR3 is TGCGCCAGCAGCCCAAGGGGGACAGGGAACTACGAGCAGTACTTC. It yields the protein CASSPRGTGNYEQYF.

The CDR3 region has the DNA TGTGCCAGCAGTTTCCGACTAGATTCGCCCGGCCGGTTCTTC. This translates into CASSFRLDSPGRFF. The chain combines TRBV28 with TRBJ2-1; maybe TRBD2 (6 bases). Trimming shortened V by 3 bases and J by 15 bases, and 21 bases separated the two germline ends. CDR3 length: 14 residues. Germline CDR1 and CDR2: MDHEN and SYDVKM.

Turning to this clone: Sequence at one end of the junction differs from germline and may be a read error. The rearrangement uses TRBV7-9 and TRBJ2-6; no clear D gene. Germline lookup yields CDR1 SEHNR and CDR2 FQNEAQ (reference sequence). This CDR3 region has 16 residues. CDR3 nucleotide sequence: TGTTCCAGCAGCTTACCCGCGGTCTCTGGGGCCAACGTCCTGACTTTC. It encodes CSSSLPAVSGANVLTF.

This clone was found a few times. The V call is TRBV7-2, the J call TRBJ1-1, with D perhaps matching TRBD1 (5 bases). The V gene lost 0 bases and the J gene lost 8 bases, with 13 bases spanning the gap. CDR3 length equals 14 residues. CDR1 and CDR2 (germline): SGHTA, FQGNSA. CDR3 sequence (DNA): TGTGCCAGCAGCTTAGCCCCGGACACGGACGAAGCTTTCTTT. It yields the protein CASSLAPDTDEAFF. The full variable domain, rest sourced from reference TRBV7-2 and TRBJ1-1, is GAGVSQSPSNKVTEKGKDVELRCDPISGHTALYWYRQSLGQGLEFLIYFQGNSAPDKSGLPSDRFSAERTGGSVSTLTIQRTQQEDSAVYLCASSLAPDTDEAFFGQGTRLTVV.

The chain employs TRBV30 and TRBJ2-1, with 7 nucleotides matching TRBD1. V lost 7 bases and J lost 10; bases outside the gene matches: 7. The V gene's germline CDR1 is GTSNPN and CDR2 SVGIG (reference sequence). This CDR3 has 11 residues. CDR3 DNA: TGTGCCTTTTATGAGGGGGCCGAGCAGTTCTTC. Its protein product is CAFYEGAEQFF.

The CDR3 sequence: CASSWTGRYGYTF. CDR3 sequence (DNA): TGTGCCAGCAGCTGGACAGGGAGGTATGGCTACACCTTC. The V and J genes are TRBV5-8 and TRBJ1-2, with 8 bases matching TRBD1. V lost 3 bases to trimming and J lost 5 bases; unmatched junction nucleotides: 3. CDR3 length: 13 amino acids. The germline CDR1 and CDR2 sequences are SGHTS and YDEGEE.

This clone appeared a single time. This chain uses TRBV7-9 with TRBJ2-1, with no clear D. V was clipped by 5 bases and J by 7 bases, with 18 bases between them. The CDR3 is 15 residues long. CDR1 is SEHNR and CDR2 is FQNEAQ in the germline V gene (reference sequence). The CDR3 sequence: CASSSDGGKNNEQFF. The CDR3, as DNA: TGTGCCAGCAGCAGCGACGGCGGTAAGAATAATGAGCAGTTCTTC.

CDR3 sequence reads: CASSVRLAGQETQYF. The CDR3 DNA sequence: TGTGCCAGCAGCGTAAGACTAGCGGGGCAAGAGACCCAGTACTTC. This rearrangement joins TRBV7-9 to TRBJ2-5; TRBD2 matches 11 bases. J gave up 2 bases and V 5 bases, and 4 bases lay outside the gene matches. CDR3 length: 15 amino acids. CDR1 is SEHNR, CDR2 FQNEAQ, per germline (reference sequence).

The chain combines TRBV10-3 with TRBJ2-1; TRBD2 aligns across 8 bases. V lost 1 base, J lost 5 bases, and 10 bases stayed unmatched. The CDR3 runs 17 residues. Germline assignment: CDR1 ENHRY and CDR2 SYGVKD. CDR3 bases: TGTGCCATCAGTGAGTGGCGCGGGAGGATCGACGACAATGAGCAGTTCTTC. This gives the protein CAISEWRGRIDDNEQFF.

The chain carries TRBV4-3 and TRBJ1-2, with D perhaps TRBD1 (5 bases). In germline, CDR1 is LGHNA, CDR2 YSLEER. This CDR3 comprises 13 residues. Between the trimmed V and J ends, which lost 4 bases and 4 bases, there was a span of 10 bases. The CDR3 loop is CASSPQGAYGYTF. As DNA, the CDR3 is TGCGCCAGCAGCCCCCAGGGTGCCTATGGCTACACCTTC.

The J gene is TRBJ1-2, the V gene TRBV9, with 8 bases identical to TRBD1. The CDR3 is made up of 12 amino acids. Germline lookup yields CDR1 SGDLS and CDR2 YYNGEE. V lost 5 bases and J lost 5; bases outside the gene matches: 2. The chain's CDR3 is CASSGQGYGYTF. DNA of the CDR3: TGTGCCAGCAGTGGACAGGGTTATGGCTACACCTTC.

Only a few counts were recorded for this clone. The CDR3 here is CAIREGGAMNTEAFF. Written as DNA, the CDR3 is TGTGCCATCAGGGAGGGGGGGGCGATGAACACTGAAGCTTTCTTT. This chain links TRBV10-3 with TRBJ1-1, with D perhaps matching TRBD1 (6 bases). The CDR3 consists of 15 residues. Germline CDR1 ENHRY, CDR2 SYGVKD. Deletions cut 6 bases from V and 0 bases from J, with 14 bases between.

This clone appeared a few times. The rearrangement uses TRBV27 and TRBJ2-2, with D possibly matching TRBD1 (5 bases). This CDR3 is built from 14 residues. V was shortened by 7 bases and J by 2 bases, with 11 bases between the two germline ends. Germline assignment: CDR1 MNHEY and CDR2 SMNVEV (reference sequence). CDR3 sequence (DNA): TGTGCCAGCACCCAGGGCCTAAACACCGGGGAGCTGTTTTTT. Amino acids: CASTQGLNTGELFF.

V is TRBV7-9 and J is TRBJ2-5; 7 nucleotides match TRBD1. Trimming at V came to 4 bases and at J to 5 bases, leaving 10 bases not matched to a gene. This CDR3 comprises 15 residues. The V gene's germline CDR1 is SEHNR and CDR2 FQNEAQ (reference sequence). The chain's CDR3 is CASSSNSGGGETQYF. The CDR3 nucleotides are TGTGCCAGCAGCTCTAATTCAGGGGGTGGGGAGACCCAGTACTTC.

J is TRBJ2-1 and V is TRBV18; TRBD1 matches 7 bases. This CDR3 is 18 amino acids long. After removal of 5 bases from V and 6 bases from J, the junction contained 19 bases not matched to a gene. Germline assignment: CDR1 KGHSH and CDR2 LQKENI. The CDR3 nucleotides read TGTGCCAGCTCAAGAGTCGTAGGAACGACAGGGTCGAGCAATGAGCAGTTCTTC. The encoded protein is CASSRVVGTTGSSNEQFF.

This chain uses TRBV20-1 with TRBJ2-1; D may be TRBD1 (5 bases). Per germline, CDR1 DFQATT and CDR2 SNEGSKA (reference sequence). The CDR3 has 11 residues. V was pared by 6 bases and J by 9 bases, with 12 bases between. The CDR3 coding sequence is TGCAGTGCCTTGACAGTAGGTGAGCAGTTCTTC. This translates into CSALTVGEQFF.